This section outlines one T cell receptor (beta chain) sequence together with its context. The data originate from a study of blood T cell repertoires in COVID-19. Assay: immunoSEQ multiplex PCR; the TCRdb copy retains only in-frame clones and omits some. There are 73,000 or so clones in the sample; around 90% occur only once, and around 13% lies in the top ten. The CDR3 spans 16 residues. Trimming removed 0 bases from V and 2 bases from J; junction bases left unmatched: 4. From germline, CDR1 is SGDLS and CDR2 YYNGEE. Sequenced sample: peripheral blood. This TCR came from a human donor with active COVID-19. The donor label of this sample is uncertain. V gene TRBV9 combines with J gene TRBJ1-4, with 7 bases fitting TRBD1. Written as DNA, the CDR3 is TGTGCCAGCAGCGTAGAAGGGGGCGCGACTAATGAAAAACTGTTTTTT. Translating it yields CASSVEGGATNEKLFF.